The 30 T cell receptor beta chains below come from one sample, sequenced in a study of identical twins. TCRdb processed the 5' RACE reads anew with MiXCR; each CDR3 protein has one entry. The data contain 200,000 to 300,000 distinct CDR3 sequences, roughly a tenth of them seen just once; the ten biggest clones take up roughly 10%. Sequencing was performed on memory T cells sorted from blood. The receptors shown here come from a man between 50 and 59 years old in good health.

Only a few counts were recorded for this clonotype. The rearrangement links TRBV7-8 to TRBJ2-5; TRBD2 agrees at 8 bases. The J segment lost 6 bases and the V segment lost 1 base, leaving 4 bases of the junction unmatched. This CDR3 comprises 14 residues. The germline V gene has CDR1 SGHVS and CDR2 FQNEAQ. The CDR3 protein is CASSLGVAGQTQYF. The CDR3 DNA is TGTGCCAGCAGCTTAGGGGTAGCGGGACAGACCCAGTACTTC.

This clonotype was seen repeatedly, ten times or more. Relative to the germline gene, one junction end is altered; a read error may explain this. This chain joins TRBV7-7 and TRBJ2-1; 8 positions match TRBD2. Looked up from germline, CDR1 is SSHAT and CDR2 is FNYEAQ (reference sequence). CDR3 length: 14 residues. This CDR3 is CASSPGGAGNEQFF. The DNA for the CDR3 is TGTGCTAGCAGTCCCGGGGGGGCCGGCAATGAGCAGTTCTTC.

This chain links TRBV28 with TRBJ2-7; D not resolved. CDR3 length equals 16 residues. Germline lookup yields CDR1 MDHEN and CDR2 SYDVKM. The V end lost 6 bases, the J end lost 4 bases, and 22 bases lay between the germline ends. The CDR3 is CASRPTAPGVLYEQYF. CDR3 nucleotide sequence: TGTGCCAGCAGACCCACCGCCCCAGGAGTTCTATACGAGCAGTACTTC.

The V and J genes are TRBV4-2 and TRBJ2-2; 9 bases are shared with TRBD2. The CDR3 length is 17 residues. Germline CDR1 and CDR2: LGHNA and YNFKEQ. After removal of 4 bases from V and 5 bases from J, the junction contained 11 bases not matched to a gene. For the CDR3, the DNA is TGTGCCAGCAGCCCACTAGCGGGTGCTCTTGGGACCGGGGAGCTGTTTTTT. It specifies CASSPLAGALGTGELFF.

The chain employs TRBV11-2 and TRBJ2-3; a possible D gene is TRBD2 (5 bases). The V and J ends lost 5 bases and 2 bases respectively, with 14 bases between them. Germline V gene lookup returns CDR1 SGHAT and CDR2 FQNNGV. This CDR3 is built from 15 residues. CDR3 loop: CASSASRALTDTQYF. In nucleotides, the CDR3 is TGTGCCAGCAGCGCTAGCCGAGCACTCACAGATACGCAGTATTTT.

The CDR3 here is CASSPNPGTTEAFF. The CDR3 DNA sequence: TGTGCCAGCAGCCCAAACCCCGGGACGACTGAAGCTTTCTTT. The chain uses TRBV3-1 and TRBJ1-1, with D tentatively TRBD1 (5 bases). CDR3 length equals 14 residues. Trimming cost V 4 bases and J 5 bases, with 14 bases left between them. Looked up from germline, CDR1 is LGHDT and CDR2 is YNNKEL (reference sequence).

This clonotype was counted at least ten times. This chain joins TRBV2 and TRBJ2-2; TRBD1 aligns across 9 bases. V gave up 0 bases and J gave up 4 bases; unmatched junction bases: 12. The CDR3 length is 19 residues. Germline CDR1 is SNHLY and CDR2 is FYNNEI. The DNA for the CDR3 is TGTGCCAGCAGTGAAGCCCGGGACAGGGTAATTTTAGGCACCGGGGAGCTGTTTTTT. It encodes CASSEARDRVILGTGELFF. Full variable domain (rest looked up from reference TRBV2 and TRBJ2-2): EPEVTQTPSHQVTQMGQEVILRCVPISNHLYFYWYRQILGQKVEFLVSFYNNEISEKSEIFDDQFSVERPDGSNFTLKIRSTKLEDSAMYFCASSEARDRVILGTGELFFGEGSRLTVL.

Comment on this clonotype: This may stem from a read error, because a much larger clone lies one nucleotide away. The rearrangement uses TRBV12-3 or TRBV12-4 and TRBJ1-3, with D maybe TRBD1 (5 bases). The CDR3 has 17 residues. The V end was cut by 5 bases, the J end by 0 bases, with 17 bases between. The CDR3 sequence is CASSPRSGRLSGNTIYF. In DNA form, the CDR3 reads TGTGCCAGCAGTCCCCGGTCAGGGCGTCTCTCTGGAAACACCATATATTTT.

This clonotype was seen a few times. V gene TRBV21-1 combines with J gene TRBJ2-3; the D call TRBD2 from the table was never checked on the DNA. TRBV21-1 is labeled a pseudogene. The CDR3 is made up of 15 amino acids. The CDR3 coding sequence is TGTGCCAGCAGCGAGCGACTAGCGGGGGGAGATACGCAGTATTTT. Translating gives CASSERLAGGDTQYF.

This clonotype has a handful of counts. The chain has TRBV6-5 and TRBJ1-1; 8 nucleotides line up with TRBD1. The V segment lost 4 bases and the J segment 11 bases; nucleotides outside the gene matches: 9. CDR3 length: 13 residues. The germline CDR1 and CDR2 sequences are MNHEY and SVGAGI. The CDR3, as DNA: TGTGCCAGCAGTTCGACAGGGGACCTTCGGGCTTTCTTT. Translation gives CASSSTGDLRAFF.

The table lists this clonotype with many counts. The DNA of the CDR3 is TGCGCCAGCAGCCAAGATCTGGGAGAGATCTATGGCTACACCTTC. It yields the protein CASSQDLGEIYGYTF. This rearrangement joins TRBV4-3 to TRBJ1-2; no reliable D call. The V gene lost 0 bases and the J gene lost 4 bases, with 12 bases spanning the gap. The CDR3 runs 15 residues. Germline V gene sequence: CDR1 LGHNA, CDR2 YSLEER.

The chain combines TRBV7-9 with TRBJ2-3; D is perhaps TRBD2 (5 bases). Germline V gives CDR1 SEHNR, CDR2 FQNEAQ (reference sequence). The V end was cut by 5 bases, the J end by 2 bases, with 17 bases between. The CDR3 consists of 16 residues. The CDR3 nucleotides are TGTGCCAGCAGCGAGGGAGACCCGCGCCCCACAGATACGCAGTATTTT. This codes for CASSEGDPRPTDTQYF.

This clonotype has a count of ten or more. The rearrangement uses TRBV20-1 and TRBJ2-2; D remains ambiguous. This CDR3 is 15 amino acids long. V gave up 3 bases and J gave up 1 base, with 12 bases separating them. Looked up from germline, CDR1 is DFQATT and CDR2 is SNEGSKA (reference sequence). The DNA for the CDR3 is TGCAGTGCTAGGAGTCGAACTAAGAACACCGGGGAGCTGTTTTTT. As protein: CSARSRTKNTGELFF.

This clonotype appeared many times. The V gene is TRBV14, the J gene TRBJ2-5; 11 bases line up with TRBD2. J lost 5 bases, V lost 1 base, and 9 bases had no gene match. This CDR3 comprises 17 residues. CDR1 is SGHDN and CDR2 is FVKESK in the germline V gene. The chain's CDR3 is CASSQGRTSGSRETQYF. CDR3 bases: TGTGCCAGCAGCCAAGGAAGAACTAGCGGGAGTAGGGAGACCCAGTACTTC.

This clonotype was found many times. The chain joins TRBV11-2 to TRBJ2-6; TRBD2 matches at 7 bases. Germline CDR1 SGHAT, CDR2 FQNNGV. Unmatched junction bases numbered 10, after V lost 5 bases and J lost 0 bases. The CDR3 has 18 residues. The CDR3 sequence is CASSPWRDYPSGANVLTF. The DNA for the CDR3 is TGTGCCAGCAGCCCGTGGAGGGACTACCCCTCTGGGGCCAACGTCCTGACTTTC. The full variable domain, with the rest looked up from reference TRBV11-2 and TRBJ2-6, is EAGVAQSPRYKIIEKRQSVAFWCNPISGHATLYWYQQILGQGPKLLIQFQNNGVVDDSQLPKDRFSAERLKGVDSTLKIQPAKLEDSAVYLCASSPWRDYPSGANVLTFGAGSRLTVL.

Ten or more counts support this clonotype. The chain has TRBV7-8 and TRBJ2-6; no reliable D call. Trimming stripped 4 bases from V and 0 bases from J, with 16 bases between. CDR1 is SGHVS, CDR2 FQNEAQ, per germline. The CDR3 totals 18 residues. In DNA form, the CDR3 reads TGTGCCAGCAGCTCGTTTTGGTATGAAGGCTCTGGGGCCAACGTCCTGACTTTC. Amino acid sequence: CASSSFWYEGSGANVLTF.

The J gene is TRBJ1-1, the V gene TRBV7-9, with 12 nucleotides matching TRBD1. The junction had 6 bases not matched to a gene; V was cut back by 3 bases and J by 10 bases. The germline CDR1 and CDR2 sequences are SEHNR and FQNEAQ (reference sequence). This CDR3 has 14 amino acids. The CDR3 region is CASSFGTGGGPAFF. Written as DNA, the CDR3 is TGTGCCAGCAGCTTTGGGACAGGGGGCGGACCAGCTTTCTTT.

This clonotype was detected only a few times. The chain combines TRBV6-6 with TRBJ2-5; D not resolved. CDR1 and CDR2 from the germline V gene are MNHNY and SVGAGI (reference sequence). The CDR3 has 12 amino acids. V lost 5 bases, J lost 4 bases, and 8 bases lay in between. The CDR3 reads CASSPFRETQYF. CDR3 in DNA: TGTGCCAGCAGTCCGTTTAGAGAGACCCAGTACTTC.

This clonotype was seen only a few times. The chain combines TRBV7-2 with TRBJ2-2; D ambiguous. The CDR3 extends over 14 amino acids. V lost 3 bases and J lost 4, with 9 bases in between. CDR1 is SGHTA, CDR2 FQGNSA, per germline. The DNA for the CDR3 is TGTGCCAGCAGCTTCGTCTCGAGCACCGGGGAGCTGTTTTTT. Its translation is CASSFVSSTGELFF.

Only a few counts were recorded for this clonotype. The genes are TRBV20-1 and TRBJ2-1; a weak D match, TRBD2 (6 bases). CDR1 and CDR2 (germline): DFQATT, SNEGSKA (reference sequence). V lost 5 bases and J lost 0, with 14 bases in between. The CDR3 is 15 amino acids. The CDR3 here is CSALGLTDSYNEQFF. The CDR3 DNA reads TGCAGTGCTCTGGGACTGACTGACTCCTACAATGAGCAGTTCTTC.

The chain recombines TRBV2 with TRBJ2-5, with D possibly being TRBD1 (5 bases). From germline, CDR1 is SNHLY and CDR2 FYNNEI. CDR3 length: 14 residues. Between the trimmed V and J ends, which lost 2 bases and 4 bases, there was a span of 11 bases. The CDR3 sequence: CASSESQGLETQYF. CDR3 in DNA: TGTGCCAGCAGTGAATCTCAGGGTTTAGAGACCCAGTACTTC.

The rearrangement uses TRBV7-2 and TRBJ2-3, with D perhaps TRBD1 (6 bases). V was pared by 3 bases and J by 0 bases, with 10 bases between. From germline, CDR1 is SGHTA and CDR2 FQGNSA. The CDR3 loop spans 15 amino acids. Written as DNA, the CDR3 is TGTGCCAGCAGCTTCTCCAGGGGTAGCACAGATACGCAGTATTTT. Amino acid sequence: CASSFSRGSTDTQYF. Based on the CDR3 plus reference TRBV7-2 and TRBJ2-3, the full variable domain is GAGVSQSPSNKVTEKGKDVELRCDPISGHTALYWYRQSLGQGLEFLIYFQGNSAPDKSGLPSDRFSAERTGGSVSTLTIQRTQQEDSAVYLCASSFSRGSTDTQYFGPGTRLTVL.

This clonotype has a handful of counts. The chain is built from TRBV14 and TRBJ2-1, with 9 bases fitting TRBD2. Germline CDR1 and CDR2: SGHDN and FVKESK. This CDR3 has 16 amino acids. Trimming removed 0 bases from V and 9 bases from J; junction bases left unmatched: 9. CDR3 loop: CASSQDSIAGDIEQFF. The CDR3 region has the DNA TGTGCCAGCAGCCAAGATTCGATAGCGGGAGACATTGAGCAGTTCTTC.

CDR3 amino acids: CASTDAYRGSTGELFF. CDR3 bases: TGTGCCAGCACAGACGCCTACAGGGGGTCCACCGGGGAGCTGTTTTTT. The chain couples TRBV6-1 to TRBJ2-2; TRBD1 matches at 8 bases. Trimming cost V 7 bases and J 4 bases; bases outside gene matches: 11. The CDR3 has 16 amino acids. Per germline, CDR1 MNHNS and CDR2 SASEGT.

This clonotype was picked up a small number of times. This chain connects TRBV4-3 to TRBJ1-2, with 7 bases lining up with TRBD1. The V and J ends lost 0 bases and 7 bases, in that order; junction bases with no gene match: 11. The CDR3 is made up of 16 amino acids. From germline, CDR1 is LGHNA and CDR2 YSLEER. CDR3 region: CASSQDGRQGFLGYTF. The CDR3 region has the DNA TGCGCCAGCAGCCAAGATGGGAGACAGGGTTTTCTTGGCTACACCTTC.

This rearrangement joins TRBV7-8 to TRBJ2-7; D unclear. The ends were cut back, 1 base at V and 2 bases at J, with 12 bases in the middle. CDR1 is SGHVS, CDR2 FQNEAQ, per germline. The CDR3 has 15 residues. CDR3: CASSLEARLPYEQYF. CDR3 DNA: TGTGCCAGCAGCTTAGAGGCTAGACTCCCCTACGAGCAGTACTTC. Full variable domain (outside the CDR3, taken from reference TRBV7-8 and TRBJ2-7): GAGVSQSPRYKVAKRGQDVALRCDPISGHVSLFWYQQALGQGPEFLTYFQNEAQLDKSGLPSDRFFAERPEGSVSTLKIQRTQQEDSAVYLCASSLEARLPYEQYFGPGTRLTVT.

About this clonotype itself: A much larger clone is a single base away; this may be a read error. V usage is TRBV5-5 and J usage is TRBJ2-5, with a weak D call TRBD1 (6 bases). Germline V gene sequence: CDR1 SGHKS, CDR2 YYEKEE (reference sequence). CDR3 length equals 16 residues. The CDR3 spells CASSTLPDSSQETQSF. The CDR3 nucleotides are TGTGCCAGCAGCACACTACCGGACAGCTCCCAAGAGACCCAGTCCTTC.

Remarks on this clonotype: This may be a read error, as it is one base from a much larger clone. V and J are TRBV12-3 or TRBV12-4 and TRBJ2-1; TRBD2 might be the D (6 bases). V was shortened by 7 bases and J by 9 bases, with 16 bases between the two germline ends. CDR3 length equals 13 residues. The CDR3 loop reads CASKTREASEQFF. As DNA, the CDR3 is TGTGCCAGCAAAACAAGGGAGGCAAGTGAGCAGTTCTTC.

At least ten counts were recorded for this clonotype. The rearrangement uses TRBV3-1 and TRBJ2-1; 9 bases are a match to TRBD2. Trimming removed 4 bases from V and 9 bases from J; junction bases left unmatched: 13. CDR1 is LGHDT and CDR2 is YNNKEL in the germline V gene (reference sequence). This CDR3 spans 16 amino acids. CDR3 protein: CASSLGHYSGGGEQFF. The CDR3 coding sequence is TGTGCCAGCAGCCTGGGACACTATAGCGGGGGAGGTGAGCAGTTCTTC.

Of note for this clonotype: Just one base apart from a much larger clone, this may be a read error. The CDR3 here is CSASRPQGSSSEQYF. DNA of the CDR3: TGCAGTGCTAGTCGCCCTCAGGGGAGCTCCTCCGAGCAGTACTTC. This rearrangement joins TRBV20-1 to TRBJ2-7; possibly TRBD1 for D (6 bases). In germline, CDR1 is DFQATT, CDR2 SNEGSKA (reference sequence). The CDR3 has 15 amino acids.